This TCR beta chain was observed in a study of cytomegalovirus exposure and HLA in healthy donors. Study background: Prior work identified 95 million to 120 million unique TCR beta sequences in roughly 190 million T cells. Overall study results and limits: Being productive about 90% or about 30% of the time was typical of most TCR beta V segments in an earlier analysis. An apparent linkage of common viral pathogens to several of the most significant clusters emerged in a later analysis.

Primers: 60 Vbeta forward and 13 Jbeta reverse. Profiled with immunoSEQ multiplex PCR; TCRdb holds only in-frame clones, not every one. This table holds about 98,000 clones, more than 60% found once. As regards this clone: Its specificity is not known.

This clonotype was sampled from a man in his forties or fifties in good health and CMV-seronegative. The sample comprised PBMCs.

The CDR3 region has the DNA TGTGCCAGCTCACCAAATACAGGGGGCACAGATACGCAGTATTTT. This translates into CASSPNTGGTDTQYF. The genes are TRBV18 and TRBJ2-3; 7 positions agree with TRBD1. V lost 2 bases and J lost 1; bases outside the gene matches: 3. Per germline, CDR1 KGHSH and CDR2 LQKENI. The CDR3 loop spans 15 amino acids. Combining the CDR3 with reference TRBV18 and TRBJ2-3 gives the whole variable domain NAGVMQNPRHLVRRRGQEARLRCSPMKGHSHVYWYRQLPEEGLKFMVYLQKENIIDESGMPKERFSAEFPKEGPSILRIQQVVRGDSAAYFCASSPNTGGTDTQYFGPGTRLTVL.